This entry is about one T cell receptor (beta chain). This record belongs to a study of blood T cell repertoires in COVID-19. The wider study: Some COVID-19 samples were acute and others convalescent; all came from the United States, Italy and Spain. T cells, B-cell-depleted T cells, or PBMCs provided the cDNA or gDNA that served as material.

CDR1 and CDR2 from the germline V gene are LNHDA and SQIVND (reference sequence). V gave up 3 bases and J gave up 10 bases, with 13 bases separating them. This CDR3 comprises 13 residues. The authors' processing: Amplifying reference gene primers gave estimates of nucleated cell counts. Profiling relied on immunoSEQ multiplex PCR, and the TCRdb table lists in-frame clones only, not all of them. V, J and clone size derive from that table, while D and trimming were established from the DNA sequence. The table lists 230,000 or so clones, roughly 90% of them singletons. Recruited during active infection, patients (from Seattle) were subsequently followed longitudinally.

Sample: peripheral blood. The chain carries TRBV19 and TRBJ1-5; D is unresolved. This clonotype was sampled from a woman aged 60-75 years with COVID-19, enrolled during active disease. The CDR3 region is CASSIRVRVPQHF. The CDR3 coding sequence is TGTGCCAGTAGTATCCGGGTCCGGGTCCCCCAGCATTTT.